One and the same sample provided the 20 T cell receptor beta chains below, sequenced in a study of blood T cell repertoires in COVID-19. TCRdb's copy holds only in-frame clones and misses some; the assay was immunoSEQ multiplex PCR. The data hold approximately 88,000 clones, with around 80% observed a single time. Sequenced input: peripheral blood. Source of these receptors: a man aged 50 or older who had recovered from COVID-19.

V is TRBV3-1 (or the pseudogene TRBV3-2) and J is TRBJ2-7, with 10 nucleotides matching TRBD1. The CDR3 length is 15 residues. From germline, CDR1 is LGHDT and CDR2 YNNKEL (reference sequence). Trimming cost V 3 bases and J 7 bases; bases outside gene matches: 9. CDR3 region: CASSHNRDRGGEQYF. In DNA form, the CDR3 reads TGTGCCAGCAGCCACAACCGGGACAGGGGCGGTGAGCAGTACTTC.

The chain links TRBV5-1 to TRBJ2-2; D might be TRBD1 (6 bases). V lost 7 bases and J lost 3, with 16 bases in between. The germline gives CDR1 SGHRS, CDR2 YFSETQ. The CDR3 covers 15 residues. The DNA for the CDR3 is TGCGCCAGCTCGCGCACAGGGCAGGACACCGGGGAGCTGTTTTTT. Protein sequence: CASSRTGQDTGELFF.

The V call is TRBV10-3, the J call TRBJ1-2, with 7 bases identical to TRBD1. V was clipped by 0 bases and J by 5 bases; unmatched bases: 3. Germline-derived CDR1 and CDR2 are ENHRY and SYGVKD. This CDR3 has 14 amino acids. The CDR3 is CAISESGTDYGYTF. The CDR3 DNA reads TGTGCCATCAGTGAGTCGGGGACAGATTATGGCTACACCTTC.

J is TRBJ1-1 and V is TRBV16, with D possibly TRBD1 on 5 matching bases. This CDR3 contains 12 residues. Germline assignment: CDR1 KGHSY and CDR2 FQNENV. V was pared by 6 bases and J by 4 bases, with 9 bases between. CDR3 region: CASSRGFTEAFF. The CDR3 DNA reads TGTGCCAGCAGTCGGGGGTTCACTGAAGCTTTCTTT.

A single count supports this clone. The chain employs TRBV4-3 and TRBJ1-6; 8 nucleotides agree with TRBD1. With V trimmed by 1 base and J by 7 bases, 3 bases remained unmatched. This CDR3 contains 15 residues. Germline CDR1 LGHNA, CDR2 YSLEER. The DNA for the CDR3 is TGCGCCAGCAGCCAAGTCGGGACAGGCAATTCACCCCTCCACTTT. Amino acids: CASSQVGTGNSPLHF.

The V and J genes are TRBV10-3 and TRBJ1-6; weak D call: TRBD1 (5 bases). V gave up 11 bases and J gave up 0 bases, with 14 bases separating them. CDR1 and CDR2 (germline): ENHRY, SYGVKD. The CDR3 consists of 15 residues. The CDR3 DNA is TGTGCCGTCCGCGACAGCCGCTCCTATAATTCACCCCTCCACTTT. It specifies CAVRDSRSYNSPLHF.

The chain combines TRBV19 with TRBJ2-3; TRBD2 is a possible D gene (6 bases). Looked up from germline, CDR1 is LNHDA and CDR2 is SQIVND (reference sequence). V lost 3 bases to trimming and J lost 3 bases, with 10 bases between them. The CDR3 runs 14 residues. The CDR3 DNA is TGTGCCAGTAGTATCGCTCGGGGGACAGATACGCAGTATTTT. Protein: CASSIARGTDTQYF.

The chain employs TRBV2 and TRBJ2-5; no definite D call. The CDR3 extends over 11 amino acids. Germline lookup yields CDR1 SNHLY and CDR2 FYNNEI. V lost 3 bases and J 5 bases, leaving 4 bases between the germline ends. CDR3 sequence (DNA): TGTGCCAGCAGTGAGGCTGAGACCCAGTACTTC. Translation gives CASSEAETQYF. Full variable domain (outside the CDR3, taken from reference TRBV2 and TRBJ2-5): EPEVTQTPSHQVTQMGQEVILRCVPISNHLYFYWYRQILGQKVEFLVSFYNNEISEKSEIFDDQFSVERPDGSNFTLKIRSTKLEDSAMYFCASSEAETQYFGPGTRLLVL.

This chain uses TRBV28 with TRBJ2-7, with 10 bases that match TRBD1. J lost 2 bases, V lost 2 bases, and 18 bases had no gene match. This CDR3 has 20 residues. CDR1 and CDR2 (germline): MDHEN, SYDVKM. CDR3 DNA: TGTGCCAGCAGTTTACAGGGCCGGAGGGTCGGACAGGGGGAAGCCTACGAGCAGTACTTC. It encodes CASSLQGRRVGQGEAYEQYF.

This chain joins TRBV11-3 and TRBJ1-3, with 7 bases aligning to TRBD1. The CDR3 has 15 amino acids. After removal of 8 bases from V and 0 bases from J, the junction contained 7 bases not matched to a gene. Germline CDR1 is SGHNT and CDR2 is YENEEA. This CDR3 is CASSRDSFSGNTIYF. CDR3 bases: TGTGCCAGCTCTAGGGACAGTTTCTCTGGAAACACCATATATTTT.

The chain is built from TRBV6-5 and TRBJ1-2; no clear D. Trimming stripped 2 bases from V and 8 bases from J, with 18 bases between. Germline CDR1 MNHEY, CDR2 SVGAGI. This CDR3 region has 15 residues. The CDR3 protein is CASSYMRAVLYGYTF. CDR3 nucleotides: TGTGCCAGCAGTTACATGAGGGCAGTACTATACGGCTACACCTTC.

This clone has at least ten counts. V is TRBV25-1 and J is TRBJ1-1; 7 positions match TRBD1. J was trimmed by 8 bases and V by 6 bases; bases with no gene match: 3. Germline CDR1 and CDR2: MGHDK and SYGVNS. The length of the CDR3 is 11 residues. The CDR3 nucleotides read TGTGCCAGCAGAGAGGACAGGGAAGCTTTCTTT. Protein sequence: CASREDREAFF.

This clone was detected only a few times. The chain employs TRBV30 and TRBJ2-1, with 13 bases lining up with TRBD2. The ends lost 1 base at V and 8 bases at J; junction bases unmatched: 8. Germline loops: CDR1 GTSNPN, CDR2 SVGIG (reference sequence). The CDR3 is 16 amino acids. This chain's CDR3 is CAWSDPGTSGDDEQFF. In nucleotides, the CDR3 is TGTGCCTGGAGTGACCCCGGGACTAGCGGGGATGATGAGCAGTTCTTC.

V and J are TRBV24-1 and TRBJ2-5; 10 bases align to TRBD2. This CDR3 contains 16 residues. The V segment lost 2 bases and the J segment 1 base; nucleotides outside the gene matches: 3. Germline assignment: CDR1 KGHDR and CDR2 SFDVKD. The CDR3 region is CATSDYQREGQETQYF. CDR3 nucleotides: TGTGCCACCAGTGATTACCAGCGGGAGGGCCAAGAGACCCAGTACTTC.

This sequence joins TRBV28 and TRBJ2-1; 10 positions agree with TRBD2. Trimming took 7 bases from V and 8 from J; bases not matched to a gene: 8. The CDR3 has 14 amino acids. Germline V lookup: CDR1 MDHEN, CDR2 SYDVKM. This CDR3 reads CASTFGTSVHEQFF. DNA for the CDR3: TGTGCCAGCACCTTCGGGACTAGCGTCCATGAGCAGTTCTTC.

The genes are TRBV19 and TRBJ2-5; 7 bases agree with TRBD1. V lost 3 bases to trimming and J lost 5 bases; unmatched junction nucleotides: 9. CDR3 length: 15 amino acids. In germline, CDR1 is LNHDA, CDR2 SQIVND (reference sequence). The chain's CDR3 is CASSIQGVPLETQYF. The CDR3 bases are TGTGCCAGTAGTATTCAGGGGGTGCCATTGGAGACCCAGTACTTC.

The CDR3 loop reads CASSQKIDTANTGELFF. The CDR3 bases are TGTGCCAGCAGCCAAAAGATAGACACTGCGAACACCGGGGAGCTGTTTTTT. V gene TRBV3-1 (or the pseudogene TRBV3-2) combines with J gene TRBJ2-2, with D uncertain. CDR3 length equals 17 residues. Between the trimmed V and J ends, which lost 2 bases and 0 bases, there was a span of 13 bases. CDR1 LGHDT and CDR2 YNNKEL come from the germline V gene (reference sequence).

The chain links TRBV30 to TRBJ2-7; 9 bases match TRBD1. The junction had 2 bases not matched to a gene; V was cut back by 0 bases and J by 5 bases. From germline, CDR1 is GTSNPN and CDR2 SVGIG (reference sequence). The CDR3 has 13 amino acids. The CDR3 sequence is CAWSVRQGDEQYF. The CDR3 bases are TGTGCCTGGAGTGTACGACAGGGGGACGAGCAGTACTTC.

This clone came up once. This chain connects TRBV25-1 to TRBJ2-2; 10 nucleotides line up with TRBD1. The CDR3 has 16 residues. Trimming at V came to 4 bases and at J to 7 bases, leaving 9 bases not matched to a gene. Germline V gene lookup returns CDR1 MGHDK and CDR2 SYGVNS. The CDR3 reads CASSGPGTGVFGELFF. The DNA for the CDR3 is TGTGCCAGCAGTGGGCCCGGGACAGGGGTATTCGGGGAGCTGTTTTTT.

The chain employs TRBV19 and TRBJ1-1, with D uncertain. V lost 4 bases and J 5 bases, leaving 14 bases between the germline ends. The CDR3 is 14 residues long. The V gene's germline CDR1 is LNHDA and CDR2 SQIVND (reference sequence). The CDR3 coding sequence is TGTGCCAGTAGTAGCCTCGTTATGGAGACTGAAGCTTTCTTT. Translated: CASSSLVMETEAFF.